The rows below give T cell receptor beta chains drawn from one sample of a study of monozygotic twins with cystic fibrosis. The table came from immunoSEQ multiplex PCR; TCRdb's copy has only in-frame clones and leaves some out. Found here are about 32,000 clones, about 92% of them singletons; the top ten hold approximately 0.9%. The sequenced sample was blood. The receptors stem from a girl aged 2 to 10 with cystic fibrosis. CDR3s include the opening cysteine and the closing phenylalanine or tryptophan. A D gene is named only where the DNA matches it firmly. Clone size is given for some rows only: seen once, a few or many times, or a class if the clone is expanded.

V gene: TRBV6-1
CDR3 length: 12
clone size: NA
D gene: NA
J gene: TRBJ2-7
CDR3 protein: CASSEVTYEQYF
CDR3 DNA: TGTGCCAGCAGTGAGGTCACCTACGAGCAGTACTTC

V gene: TRBV5-5
CDR3 length: 14
clone size: NA
D gene: TRBD1
J gene: TRBJ1-1
CDR3 protein: CASSWGTGNTEAFF
CDR3 DNA: TGTGCCAGCAGCTGGGGGACAGGGAACACTGAAGCTTTCTTT

V gene: TRBV30
CDR3 length: 16
clone size: NA
D gene: NA
J gene: TRBJ2-3
CDR3 protein: CARHEGGGAGSDTQYF
CDR3 DNA: TGTGCCAGGCATGAGGGTGGCGGGGCCGGGTCAGATACGCAGTATTTT

V gene: TRBV5-1
CDR3 length: 17
clone size: NA
D gene: NA
J gene: TRBJ2-1
CDR3 protein: CASRPLSGTRGPNEQFF
CDR3 DNA: TGCGCCAGCAGACCTCTCTCCGGGACTAGGGGGCCAAATGAGCAGTTCTTC

V gene: TRBV5-4
CDR3 length: 12
clone size: NA
D gene: NA
J gene: TRBJ1-3
CDR3 protein: CASSLEQGPPYF
CDR3 DNA: TGTGCCAGCAGCTTGGAGCAGGGACCTCCATATTTT

V gene: TRBV5-1
CDR3 length: 14
clone size: NA
D gene: NA
J gene: TRBJ2-7
CDR3 protein: CASSLGAQGYEQYF
CDR3 DNA: TGCGCCAGCAGCTTGGGCGCCCAGGGGTACGAGCAGTACTTC

V gene: TRBV10-3
CDR3 length: 14
clone size: NA
D gene: NA
J gene: TRBJ2-1
CDR3 protein: CAISESQGYNEQFF
CDR3 DNA: TGTGCCATCAGTGAGTCCCAGGGATACAATGAGCAGTTCTTC

V gene: TRBV9
CDR3 length: 17
clone size: NA
D gene: TRBD2
J gene: TRBJ2-3
CDR3 protein: CASSVGAGGTSTDTQYF
CDR3 DNA: TGTGCCAGCAGCGTCGGAGCGGGAGGGACGAGCACAGATACGCAGTATTTT

V gene: TRBV6-1
CDR3 length: 12
clone size: NA
D gene: NA
J gene: TRBJ1-1
CDR3 protein: CASSGQHTEAFF
CDR3 DNA: TGTGCCAGCAGTGGGCAGCACACTGAAGCTTTCTTT

V gene: TRBV9
CDR3 length: 14
clone size: NA
D gene: NA
J gene: TRBJ2-1
CDR3 protein: CASSSVGGYNEQFF
CDR3 DNA: TGTGCCAGCAGCTCAGTCGGAGGCTACAATGAGCAGTTCTTC

V gene: TRBV10-2
CDR3 length: 13
clone size: NA
D gene: NA
J gene: TRBJ1-5
CDR3 protein: CANSAGQTQPQHF
CDR3 DNA: TGCGCCAATTCTGCAGGGCAAACTCAGCCCCAGCATTTT

V gene: TRBV15
CDR3 length: 12
clone size: NA
D gene: NA
J gene: TRBJ2-1
CDR3 protein: CATSITGPEQFF
CDR3 DNA: TGTGCCACCAGCATCACAGGGCCTGAGCAGTTCTTC

V gene: TRBV29-1
CDR3 length: 14
clone size: NA
D gene: TRBD2
J gene: TRBJ2-1
CDR3 protein: CSVLRGVSYNEQFF
CDR3 DNA: TGCAGCGTTCTTCGGGGGGTAAGCTACAATGAGCAGTTCTTC

V gene: TRBV5-8
CDR3 length: 16
clone size: NA
D gene: NA
J gene: TRBJ1-1
CDR3 protein: CASSSINQDPNTEAFF
CDR3 DNA: TGTGCCAGCAGCTCTATAAATCAGGACCCCAACACTGAAGCTTTCTTT

V gene: TRBV19
CDR3 length: 13
clone size: NA
D gene: NA
J gene: TRBJ1-1
CDR3 protein: CASSAGFWTEAFF
CDR3 DNA: TGTGCCAGTAGTGCAGGGTTTTGGACTGAAGCTTTCTTT

V gene: TRBV14
CDR3 length: 12
clone size: NA
D gene: NA
J gene: TRBJ2-1
CDR3 protein: CASSQDNLQQFF
CDR3 DNA: TGTGCCAGCAGCCAAGATAATCTCCAGCAGTTCTTC

V gene: TRBV5-1
CDR3 length: 15
clone size: NA
D gene: TRBD2
J gene: TRBJ2-3
CDR3 protein: CASSLVAGASDTQYF
CDR3 DNA: TGCGCCAGCAGCTTAGTAGCGGGAGCGTCAGATACGCAGTATTTT

V gene: TRBV6-5
CDR3 length: 16
clone size: NA
D gene: NA
J gene: TRBJ2-5
CDR3 protein: CASSYHDWRRPETQYF
CDR3 DNA: TGTGCCAGCAGTTACCACGACTGGAGACGACCGGAGACCCAGTACTTC

V gene: TRBV7-7
CDR3 length: 13
clone size: NA
D gene: NA
J gene: TRBJ2-2
CDR3 protein: CASSSDATGELFF
CDR3 DNA: TGTGCCAGCAGCTCGGATGCCACCGGGGAGCTGTTTTTT

V gene: TRBV10-1
CDR3 length: 14
clone size: NA
D gene: NA
J gene: TRBJ2-7
CDR3 protein: CASSATVLSYEQYF
CDR3 DNA: TGCGCCAGCAGTGCGACGGTACTATCCTACGAGCAGTACTTC

V gene: TRBV6-5
CDR3 length: 11
clone size: NA
D gene: NA
J gene: TRBJ2-7
CDR3 protein: CASSQGSEQYF
CDR3 DNA: TGTGCCAGCAGCCAGGGGTCGGAGCAGTACTTC

V gene: TRBV27
CDR3 length: 15
clone size: NA
D gene: NA
J gene: TRBJ1-1
CDR3 protein: CASSATGTANTEAFF
CDR3 DNA: TGTGCCAGCAGCGCCACCGGGACGGCGAACACTGAAGCTTTCTTT

V gene: TRBV5-4
CDR3 length: 14
clone size: once
D gene: TRBD2
J gene: TRBJ2-3
CDR3 protein: CASSLREGSDTQYF
CDR3 DNA: TGTGCCAGCAGCTTACGGGAGGGTTCAGATACGCAGTATTTT

V gene: TRBV5-1
CDR3 length: 13
clone size: NA
D gene: NA
J gene: TRBJ1-1
CDR3 protein: CASSPLSSTEAFF
CDR3 DNA: TGCGCCAGCAGCCCCCTTTCGAGCACTGAAGCTTTCTTT

V gene: TRBV28
CDR3 length: 15
clone size: NA
D gene: NA
J gene: TRBJ2-3
CDR3 protein: CASAPGVSSTDTQYF
CDR3 DNA: TGTGCCAGCGCCCCAGGGGTTTCTAGCACAGATACGCAGTATTTT

V gene: TRBV28
CDR3 length: 17
clone size: NA
D gene: TRBD1
J gene: TRBJ1-5
CDR3 protein: CASSSPGTGLRNQPQHF
CDR3 DNA: TGTGCCAGCAGTTCCCCCGGGACAGGGTTAAGAAATCAGCCCCAGCATTTT

V gene: TRBV28
CDR3 length: 16
clone size: NA
D gene: TRBD2
J gene: TRBJ2-3
CDR3 protein: CASSLRTSRPTNTQYF
CDR3 DNA: TGTGCCAGCAGTCTACGGACTAGCCGCCCCACGAATACGCAGTATTTT

V gene: TRBV19
CDR3 length: 11
clone size: NA
D gene: NA
J gene: TRBJ1-1
CDR3 protein: CASYRGYGAFF
CDR3 DNA: TGTGCCAGTTACCGGGGATATGGAGCTTTCTTT